This record covers a single T cell receptor (beta chain). Since a much larger clone is just one base distant, this may be a read error. TCRdb used MiXCR to reprocess the PCR reads, holding one entry per CDR3 protein. Among over 50,000 distinct CDR3 sequences listed, roughly 38% were seen once. The record originates from a study of molecular identifiers for immune sequencing clone quantification. CDR3 length: 12 amino acids. Germline CDR1 is ENHRY and CDR2 is SYGVKD. Trimming left V 10 bases short and J 6 bases short, with 16 bases between. V is TRBV10-3 and J is TRBJ2-7; D gene uncertain. This TCR was sampled from a human donor in good health. Some libraries in this study had Jurkat cell RNA spiked in. The sample consisted of naive CD8+ T cells from blood, with Jurkat cell RNA spiked in. The subset: FACS-sorted CD8+CD4-CCR7+CD45RA+ naive T cells. CDR3 DNA sequence: TGTGCCAACAAGGCGTGGGGTTTCGAGCAGTACTTC. This sequence encodes CANKAWGFEQYF.